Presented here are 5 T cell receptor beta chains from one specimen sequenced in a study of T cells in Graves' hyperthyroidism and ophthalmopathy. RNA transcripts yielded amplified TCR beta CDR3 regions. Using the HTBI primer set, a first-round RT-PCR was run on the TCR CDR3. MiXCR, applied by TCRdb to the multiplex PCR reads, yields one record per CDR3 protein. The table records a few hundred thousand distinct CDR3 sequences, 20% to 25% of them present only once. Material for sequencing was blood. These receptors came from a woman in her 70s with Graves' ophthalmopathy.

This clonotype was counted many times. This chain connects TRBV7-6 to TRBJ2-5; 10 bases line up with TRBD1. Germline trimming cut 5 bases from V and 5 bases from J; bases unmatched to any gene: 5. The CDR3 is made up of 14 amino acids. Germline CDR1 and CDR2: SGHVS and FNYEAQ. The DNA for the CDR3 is TGTGCCAGCAGCCCGACAGGGGGCCGGGAGACCCAGTACTTC. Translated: CASSPTGGRETQYF.

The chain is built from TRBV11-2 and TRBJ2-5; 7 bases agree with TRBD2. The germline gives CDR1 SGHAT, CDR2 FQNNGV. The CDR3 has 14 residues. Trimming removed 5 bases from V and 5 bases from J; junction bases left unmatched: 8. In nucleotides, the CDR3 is TGTGCCAGCAGCGAAACTAGCGTCTGGGAGACCCAGTACTTC. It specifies CASSETSVWETQYF.

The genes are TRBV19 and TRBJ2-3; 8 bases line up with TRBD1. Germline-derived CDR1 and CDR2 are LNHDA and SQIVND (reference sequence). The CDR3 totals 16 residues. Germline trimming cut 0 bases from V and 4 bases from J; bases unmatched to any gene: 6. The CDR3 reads CASSIDLHRGSDTQYF. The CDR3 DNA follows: TGTGCCAGTAGTATAGATCTTCACAGGGGGTCAGATACGCAGTATTTT.

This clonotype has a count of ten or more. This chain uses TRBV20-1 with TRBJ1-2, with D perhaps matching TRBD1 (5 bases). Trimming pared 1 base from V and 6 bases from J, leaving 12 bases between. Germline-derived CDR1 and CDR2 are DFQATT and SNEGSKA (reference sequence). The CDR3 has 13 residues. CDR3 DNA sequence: TGCAGTGCTAGAGTTCCCAGGGTCAATGGCTACACCTTC. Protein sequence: CSARVPRVNGYTF.

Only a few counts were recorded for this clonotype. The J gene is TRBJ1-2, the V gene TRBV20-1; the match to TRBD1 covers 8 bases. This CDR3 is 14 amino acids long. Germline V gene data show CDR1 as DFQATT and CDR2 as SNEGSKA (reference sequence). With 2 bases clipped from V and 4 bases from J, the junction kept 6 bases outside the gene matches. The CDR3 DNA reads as TGCAGTGCTAGACCCGGACAGGGTGGCTATGGCTACACCTTC. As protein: CSARPGQGGYGYTF.